What follows describes a single T cell receptor beta chain. The record originates from a study of CD8 T cells in ankylosing spondylitis. MiXCR, run by TCRdb on the 5' RACE reads, gives a single entry per CDR3 protein. The table has about 160,000 distinct CDR3 sequences, approximately 44% seen once; the top ten hold roughly 15%. This clonotype originated in a male donor with ankylosing spondylitis. Input material: synovial fluid, either unsorted or a sorted T cell fraction (not recorded which).

The CDR3 is CASSPRDGGGPDTQYF. CDR3 coding DNA: TGTGCCAGCAGCCCACGGGACGGAGGGGGCCCAGATACGCAGTATTTT. The chain joins TRBV11-3 to TRBJ2-3; D may be TRBD1 (7 bases). This CDR3 has 16 amino acids. Germline CDR1 is SGHNT and CDR2 is YENEEA. With 5 bases removed from V and 4 bases from J, the gap between germline ends came to 19 bases.